The next 25 T cell receptor beta chains were all read from a single sample in a study of T cell responses to AZD1222 COVID-19 vaccine. Using immunoSEQ multiplex PCR, the repertoire was profiled, and TCRdb retains in-frame clones only, with some absent. The sample records approximately 150,000 clones, just over 85% being singletons. The source was peripheral blood, collected 28 days after the second AZD1222 dose. These receptors originate from an adult who received the AZD1222 COVID-19 vaccine.

The CDR3 protein is CASSIGASVQETQYF. The CDR3 DNA reads as TGTGCCAGTAGTATAGGGGCTAGCGTCCAAGAGACCCAGTACTTC. V usage is TRBV19 and J usage is TRBJ2-5; D is possibly TRBD2 (6 bases). The CDR3 has 15 residues. From germline, CDR1 is LNHDA and CDR2 SQIVND (reference sequence). V shed 1 base and J shed 1 base, with 10 bases lying between them.

The gene calls are TRBV6-6 and TRBJ1-3, with D hard to call. The length of the CDR3 is 16 residues. Per the germline V gene, CDR1 is MNHNY and CDR2 is SVGAGI (reference sequence). V shed 0 bases and J shed 0 bases, with 9 bases lying between them. CDR3 loop: CASSYSPEPSGNTIYF. CDR3 nucleotides: TGTGCCAGCAGTTACTCTCCGGAGCCCTCTGGAAACACCATATATTTT.

This chain joins TRBV7-9 and TRBJ1-2; D might be TRBD1 (5 bases). V was cut by 2 bases and J by 7 bases, with 11 bases left in between. From germline, CDR1 is SEHNR and CDR2 FQNEAQ (reference sequence). The CDR3 runs 13 residues. The CDR3 DNA reads TGTGCCAGCAGCTTATCGGGGCTTCGTGGCTACACCTTC. Its translation is CASSLSGLRGYTF.

This clone was counted a single time. This rearrangement joins TRBV28 to TRBJ1-1; D is uncertain. This CDR3 is built from 12 residues. The V gene's germline CDR1 is MDHEN and CDR2 SYDVKM. Written as DNA, the CDR3 is TGTGCACTTCTGGACGGGCGGGATGAAGCTTTCTTT. It encodes CALLDGRDEAFF.

The chain joins TRBV19 to TRBJ1-1; D is perhaps TRBD1 (6 bases). V was trimmed by 3 bases and J by 1 base, leaving 15 bases between them. Germline values: CDR1 LNHDA, CDR2 SQIVND (reference sequence). This CDR3 is built from 16 residues. CDR3 nucleotide sequence: TGTGCCAGTAGTATTGGTATGGAGGGGGGGAACACTGAAGCTTTCTTT. The encoded protein is CASSIGMEGGNTEAFF.

This clone was picked up a small number of times. V and J are TRBV9 and TRBJ1-1, with TRBD1 as a possible D gene (6 bases). The CDR3 extends over 14 amino acids. V lost 1 base and J lost 5, with 12 bases in between. Germline CDR1 SGDLS, CDR2 YYNGEE. For the CDR3, the DNA is TGTGCCAGCAGCGTAACGAGTGGGACAACTGAAGCTTTCTTT. This encodes CASSVTSGTTEAFF. Full variable domain (remainder filled in from reference TRBV9 and TRBJ1-1): DSGVTQTPKHLITATGQRVTLRCSPRSGDLSVYWYQQSLDQGLQFLIQYYNGEERAKGNILERFSAQQFPDLHSELNLSSLELGDSALYFCASSVTSGTTEAFFGQGTRLTVV.

This chain uses TRBV18 with TRBJ2-7; no definite D call. The CDR3 is 14 amino acids. The germline gives CDR1 KGHSH, CDR2 LQKENI. V was pared by 4 bases and J by 6 bases, with 16 bases between. CDR3 nucleotides: TGTGCCAGCTCACTGGACCGGGCTCGAGTCGAGCAGTACTTC. This sequence encodes CASSLDRARVEQYF.

The chain employs TRBV6-5 and TRBJ1-2; TRBD1 matches at 7 bases. CDR1 and CDR2 (germline): MNHEY, SVGAGI. CDR3 length equals 12 residues. Trimming removed 5 bases from V and 6 bases from J; junction bases left unmatched: 3. The chain's CDR3 is CASSLTGHGYTF. CDR3 coding DNA: TGTGCCAGCAGTCTGACAGGGCATGGCTACACCTTC.

This chain connects TRBV11-2 to TRBJ1-2, with D unresolved. The germline gives CDR1 SGHAT, CDR2 FQNNGV. The ends were cut back, 8 bases at V and 3 bases at J, with 13 bases in the middle. CDR3 length equals 13 residues. CDR3: CASVPLWDYGYTF. The CDR3 DNA sequence: TGTGCCAGCGTACCCCTTTGGGACTATGGCTACACCTTC.

The chain uses TRBV2 and TRBJ2-7; maybe TRBD2 (6 bases). Trimming shortened V by 5 bases and J by 3 bases, and 14 bases separated the two germline ends. The CDR3 runs 14 residues. Germline V gene lookup returns CDR1 SNHLY and CDR2 FYNNEI. The CDR3 sequence: CASSPRGILYEQYF. The CDR3 DNA follows: TGTGCCAGCAGTCCCCGGGGGATACTCTACGAGCAGTACTTC.

The chain carries TRBV27 and TRBJ2-1; possible D gene TRBD1, 5 bases. Germline lookup yields CDR1 MNHEY and CDR2 SMNVEV (reference sequence). The CDR3 is 12 residues long. V was shortened by 8 bases and J by 9 bases, with 14 bases between the two germline ends. Written as DNA, the CDR3 is TGTGCCAGCGGCAGGGTAGGGGTTGAGCAGTTCTTC. Protein product: CASGRVGVEQFF.

The chain couples TRBV4-1 to TRBJ1-5; a weak D match, TRBD1 (6 bases). The V end lost 4 bases, the J end lost 0 bases, and 13 bases lay between the germline ends. The V gene's germline CDR1 is MGHRA and CDR2 YSYEKL. The CDR3 is made up of 16 amino acids. DNA of the CDR3: TGCGCCAGCAGCCCCGGGACAAGAGATAGCAATCAGCCCCAGCATTTT. It yields the protein CASSPGTRDSNQPQHF.

This clone has just one count. The V call is TRBV6-5, the J call TRBJ1-1; D is unclear. Between the trimmed V and J ends, which lost 7 bases and 5 bases, there was a span of 14 bases. The CDR3 is made up of 13 amino acids. Germline CDR1 MNHEY, CDR2 SVGAGI. CDR3 DNA sequence: TGTGCCAGCACTTTATTCGGAGGGACTGAAGCTTTCTTT. Translated, it gives CASTLFGGTEAFF.

The chain recombines TRBV29-1 with TRBJ1-1; D gene ambiguous. V was shortened by 4 bases and J by 5 bases, with 11 bases between the two germline ends. CDR1 is SQVTM and CDR2 is ANQGSEA in the germline V gene. The CDR3 has 12 amino acids. The DNA for the CDR3 is TGCAGCGTTGCCGCGGGCGCTACTGAAGCTTTCTTT. Translated: CSVAAGATEAFF.

J is TRBJ1-2 and V is TRBV2; TRBD1 aligns across 8 bases. Germline V gene data show CDR1 as SNHLY and CDR2 as FYNNEI. The CDR3 totals 12 residues. Losses at the gene ends were 11 bases for V and 4 bases for J; bases not matched to a gene: 6. CDR3 DNA: TGTGCCGTAAACCAGGGGGCCTATGGCTACACCTTC. The encoded protein is CAVNQGAYGYTF. Complete variable domain (other parts from reference TRBV2 and TRBJ1-2): EPEVTQTPSHQVTQMGQEVILRCVPISNHLYFYWYRQILGQKVEFLVSFYNNEISEKSEIFDDQFSVERPDGSNFTLKIRSTKLEDSAMYFCAVNQGAYGYTFGSGTRLTVV.

V and J are TRBV3-1 (or the pseudogene TRBV3-2) and TRBJ2-7; possibly TRBD2 for D (5 bases). Trimming removed 6 bases from V and 6 bases from J, with 21 bases in between. Germline loops: CDR1 LGHDT, CDR2 YNNKEL (reference sequence). The CDR3 extends over 15 amino acids. The CDR3 spells CASRYSGGPFAEQYF. The CDR3 DNA reads TGTGCCAGCAGATACAGCGGCGGACCCTTCGCCGAGCAGTACTTC.

This clone was seen a single time. V usage is TRBV7-2 and J usage is TRBJ1-3; the D gene is possibly TRBD1 (6 bases). CDR1 SGHTA and CDR2 FQGNSA come from the germline V gene. V gave up 2 bases and J gave up 5 bases, with 10 bases separating them. The CDR3 runs to 14 residues. Here the CDR3 DNA reads TGTGCCAGCAGCTTACCCGGGGGCCGAAACACCATATATTTT. As protein: CASSLPGGRNTIYF.

The chain is built from TRBV7-8 and TRBJ1-6, with D unresolved. This CDR3 is built from 15 residues. Germline CDR1 and CDR2: SGHVS and FQNEAQ. V was cut by 1 base and J by 2 bases, with 6 bases left in between. CDR3 in amino acids: CASSLEQAYNSPLHF. CDR3 bases: TGTGCCAGCAGCTTAGAACAAGCCTATAATTCACCCCTCCACTTT.

The chain employs TRBV7-2 and TRBJ1-1; TRBD1 matches 7 bases. CDR3 length equals 13 residues. Germline-derived CDR1 and CDR2 are SGHTA and FQGNSA. Germline trimming cut 0 bases from V and 7 bases from J; bases unmatched to any gene: 2. The CDR3 loop is CASSLARTGEAFF. The CDR3 bases are TGTGCCAGCAGCTTAGCTCGGACAGGTGAAGCTTTCTTT.

A word on this clone: A junction end diverges from the germline sequence, so it may reflect a read error. The V and J genes are TRBV6-5 and TRBJ1-2; D remains ambiguous. This CDR3 comprises 14 residues. Germline V gene data show CDR1 as MNHEY and CDR2 as SVGAGI. CDR3 bases: TGTGCCAGCAGTAACTCGAGGATTAACTATGGCTACACCTTC. Translated: CASSNSRINYGYTF.

A note on this clone: In the same sample, other DNA sequences code for this CDR3. The chain joins TRBV11-2 to TRBJ2-6; no definite D call. CDR1 is SGHAT, CDR2 FQNNGV, per germline. Deletions cut 1 base from V and 2 bases from J, with 6 bases between. This CDR3 is built from 15 residues. The CDR3 nucleotides are TGTGCCAGCAGCTTAGGAAGGGCTGGGGCCAACGTCCTGACTTTC. It translates to CASSLGRAGANVLTF.

The rearrangement joins TRBV7-8 to TRBJ2-3; tentatively, D is TRBD2 (5 bases). The CDR3 consists of 16 residues. Trimming took 4 bases from V and 2 from J, leaving 16 bases between them. Germline-derived CDR1 and CDR2 are SGHVS and FQNEAQ. CDR3 loop: CASSSNRAGFTDTQYF. In nucleotides, the CDR3 is TGTGCCAGCAGCTCAAACCGGGCGGGTTTCACAGATACGCAGTATTTT.

The chain recombines TRBV5-4 with TRBJ2-2; D is possibly TRBD1 (5 bases). Trimming left V 1 base short and J 7 bases short, with 14 bases between. The CDR3 sequence is 15 residues long. Germline V gene sequence: CDR1 SGHNT, CDR2 YYREEE (reference sequence). CDR3 amino acids: CASSLSAGWGGELFF. The CDR3 nucleotides are TGTGCCAGCAGCTTGTCGGCAGGGTGGGGCGGGGAGCTGTTTTTT.

This chain uses TRBV10-2 with TRBJ2-5, with a possible D match to TRBD2 (6 bases). V was pared by 6 bases and J by 5 bases, with 13 bases between. Germline V gene data show CDR1 as WSHSY and CDR2 as SAAADI. The CDR3 consists of 13 residues. The CDR3 region has the DNA TGCGCCAGCAGGGCTCATGGGGGGGAGACCCAGTACTTC. It codes for CASRAHGGETQYF.

This chain joins TRBV15 and TRBJ1-4, with D perhaps TRBD1 (6 bases). The V gene lost 7 bases and the J gene lost 8 bases, with 20 bases spanning the gap. Germline V gene sequence: CDR1 LNHNV, CDR2 YYDKDF (reference sequence). The CDR3 length is 15 residues. CDR3 coding DNA: TGTGCCACCACCATGAGGGGGGATACAGGGGAAAAACTGTTTTTT. Encoded protein: CATTMRGDTGEKLFF.